This record covers a single T cell receptor (beta chain). The data stem from a study of blood T cell repertoires in COVID-19. Overall study: Acute and convalescent COVID-19 samples came from the United States, Italy and Spain. PBMCs, B-cell-depleted T cells, or T cells provided the cDNA or gDNA that made up the material.

Looked up from germline, CDR1 is SQVTM and CDR2 is ANQGSEA. The CDR3 is 15 amino acids. V lost 3 bases to trimming and J lost 7 bases, with 21 bases between them. During active infection, Seattle patients enrolled and were then monitored through disease. Per the original data handling: Estimation of nucleated cell counts was performed using reference gene primer amplification. Profiling relied on immunoSEQ multiplex PCR, and the TCRdb table lists in-frame clones only, not all of them. Clone size and V and J calls were adopted from that table, with D and trimming inferred from the DNA. The sample records approximately 300,000 clones, roughly 86% being singletons.

The chain combines TRBV29-1 with TRBJ1-2; D possibly corresponds to TRBD1 (5 bases). The sequenced material came from peripheral blood. This clonotype was sampled from a young woman with COVID-19, enrolled during active disease. CDR3 sequence: CSVEARGGIFSGYTF. The CDR3 coding sequence is TGCAGCGTTGAGGCTCGGGGGGGGATTTTCTCTGGCTACACCTTC.